The sequence of this T cell receptor (beta chain) was determined in a study of T cells in Graves' hyperthyroidism and ophthalmopathy. Researchers amplified the TCR beta CDR3 regions from RNA transcripts. In the first-round RT-PCR of the TCR CDR3, the HTBI primer set was used. TCRdb analysed the multiplex PCR reads with MiXCR anew, one entry per CDR3 protein. The repertoire consists of approximately 300,000 distinct CDR3 sequences, with about 15% occurring once and the leading ten covering approximately 57%. This clonotype was counted at least ten times. V was pared by 3 bases and J by 5 bases, with 17 bases between. The CDR3 covers 15 residues. Germline loops: CDR1 SNHLY, CDR2 FYNNEI.

The chain is built from TRBV2 and TRBJ2-7; D unclear. The source material was blood. This receptor was obtained from a woman aged 60-75 years with Graves' ophthalmopathy. CDR3 sequence (DNA): TGTGCCAGCAGTGATGAGGACGGTTGGAAAGACGAGCAGTACTTC. The encoded protein is CASSDEDGWKDEQYF.